The 32 T cell receptor beta chains in this list originate from one sample, sequenced in a study of T cells in localized non-small cell lung cancer (TCRdb year 2020). Library preparation employed the immunoSEQ multiplex PCR assay. This immuneACCESS table, as held by TCRdb, lists in-frame sequences with V and J called but not all clones. Of the missing ones, under half trace to an unresolved V gene in checked studies; the others have no known cause. The sample data list some 10,000 clones, and roughly half of these were observed just once. The top ten constitute 4% to 5% of the sample. The material sequenced was lymph node tissue, taken before any cancer treatment. These receptors all come from a woman aged 35 to 69 with stage II squamous cell lung carcinoma.

V gene TRBV30 combines with J gene TRBJ1-4, with a possible D match to TRBD1 (5 bases). The V gene's germline CDR1 is GTSNPN and CDR2 SVGIG (reference sequence). The length of the CDR3 is 13 residues. V was pared by 3 bases and J by 4 bases, with 9 bases between. The CDR3 protein is CAWRRDRNEKLFF. CDR3 nucleotide sequence: TGTGCCTGGAGACGGGACCGTAATGAAAAACTGTTTTTT.

The chain employs TRBV5-1 and TRBJ2-7; perhaps TRBD1 as D (6 bases). In germline, CDR1 is SGHRS, CDR2 YFSETQ. The CDR3 has 14 amino acids. V lost 7 bases and J lost 6, with 20 bases in between. The DNA of the CDR3 is TGCGCCAGCGCCTTGGGTTGGGTAGGGGGCGAGCAGTACTTC. Translated: CASALGWVGGEQYF.

This chain joins TRBV10-2 and TRBJ1-5; D is uncertain. Germline CDR1 is WSHSY and CDR2 is SAAADI. V shed 10 bases and J shed 0 bases, with 25 bases lying between them. The CDR3 runs to 18 residues. This CDR3 is CAKEYSRPKPRSNQPQHF. Written as DNA, the CDR3 is TGCGCCAAGGAGTACAGCCGTCCTAAACCGCGTAGCAATCAGCCCCAGCATTTT.

The chain combines TRBV11-3 with TRBJ2-1, with D possibly called TRBD1 or TRBD2 (6 bases each). CDR3 length: 14 residues. Looked up from germline, CDR1 is SGHNT and CDR2 is YENEEA. Trimming stripped 5 bases from V and 16 bases from J, with 24 bases between. The CDR3 DNA reads TGTGCCAGCAGCGAAGGGGGGAGCTGGGTTGGAGAATTCTTC. Protein sequence: CASSEGGSWVGEFF.

V is TRBV19 and J is TRBJ1-1; 8 bases map to TRBD1. CDR1 is LNHDA and CDR2 is SQIVND in the germline V gene (reference sequence). CDR3 size: 14 residues. V lost 3 bases and J lost 5; bases outside the gene matches: 5. As DNA, the CDR3 is TGTGCCAGTAGTATCAGGGGGCGGGAGACTGAAGCTTTCTTT. This gives the protein CASSIRGRETEAFF.

V is TRBV5-1 and J is TRBJ1-2; TRBD1 is a possible D gene (6 bases). The V end lost 5 bases, the J end lost 7 bases, and 21 bases lay between the germline ends. The CDR3 is 15 residues long. Per the germline V gene, CDR1 is SGHRS and CDR2 is YFSETQ. The CDR3 nucleotides are TGCGCCAGCAGGACCGTGTGGGGGGCTGCGGGTGGCTACACCTTC. This encodes CASRTVWGAAGGYTF.

The V call is TRBV19, the J call TRBJ1-5, with TRBD1 as a possible D gene (6 bases). Germline loops: CDR1 LNHDA, CDR2 SQIVND (reference sequence). There are 15 residues in the CDR3. The V and J ends lost 3 bases and 5 bases respectively, with 14 bases between them. The CDR3 bases are TGTGCCAGTAGTATGAGGACAGCATCCTATCAGCCCCAGCATTTT. Protein sequence: CASSMRTASYQPQHF.

The J gene is TRBJ1-4, the V gene TRBV19; TRBD1 might be the D (6 bases). Germline-derived CDR1 and CDR2 are LNHDA and SQIVND (reference sequence). V lost 1 base and J lost 8, with 23 bases in between. The CDR3 consists of 18 residues. In nucleotides, the CDR3 is TGTGCCAGTAGTATAGCTGGGGCGCGGACAGTTCGAAAGGAAAAACTGTTTTTT. This sequence encodes CASSIAGARTVRKEKLFF.

This clone is judged medium-sized. The gene calls are TRBV6-8 and TRBJ1-1; D is unclear. V was trimmed by 2 bases and J by 4 bases, leaving 8 bases between them. The CDR3 extends over 13 amino acids. Germline V gives CDR1 MNHGY, CDR2 SAAAGT. CDR3 loop: CASSYPEGTEAFF. CDR3 coding DNA: TGTGCCAGCAGTTACCCTGAAGGCACTGAAGCTTTCTTT.

The chain carries TRBV9 and TRBJ2-1; a possible D gene is TRBD1 (6 bases). Trimming took off 6 bases at V and 3 bases at J, with 16 bases between the two ends. CDR1 and CDR2 from the germline V gene are SGDLS and YYNGEE. The CDR3 runs to 15 residues. The CDR3 sequence: CASTRAGGLYNEQFF. DNA for the CDR3: TGTGCCAGCACCCGGGCTGGGGGCCTCTACAATGAGCAGTTCTTC.

The sample holds a few counts of this clone. V and J are TRBV6-8 and TRBJ2-2; 8 positions match TRBD1. Germline V CDR1 and CDR2: MNHGY, SAAAGT. This CDR3 has 16 residues. Trimming cost V 2 bases and J 6 bases; bases outside gene matches: 8. The CDR3 sequence: CASSYPKQGGAGELFF. The CDR3 nucleotides read TGTGCCAGCAGTTACCCTAAACAGGGGGGCGCCGGGGAGCTGTTTTTT.

The chain combines TRBV6-8 with TRBJ2-6; D not certain. From germline, CDR1 is MNHGY and CDR2 SAAAGT. CDR3 length: 14 residues. V lost 10 bases to trimming and J lost 0 bases, with 10 bases between them. For the CDR3, the DNA is TGTGCCATCCCCGACCTCTCTGGGGCCAACGTCCTGACTTTC. It codes for CAIPDLSGANVLTF.

The genes are TRBV12-5 and TRBJ1-2; D remains unclear. The germline V gene has CDR1 LGHNT and CDR2 FRNRAP. The CDR3 consists of 12 residues. The CDR3 reads CASSPFEVGYTF. The CDR3 DNA is TGTGCCAGCTCCCCCTTTGAAGTTGGCTACACCTTC.

This rearrangement joins TRBV1 to TRBJ1-1. TRBV1 is a documented pseudogene. CDR3 size: 16 residues. The CDR3 loop reads CASSQDSGGFAAEAFF. The CDR3 bases are TGCGCCAGCAGCCAAGATAGCGGAGGGTTTGCCGCTGAAGCTTTCTTT.

This chain joins TRBV28 and TRBJ2-7; TRBD2 aligns across 9 bases. The CDR3 totals 15 residues. Losses at the gene ends were 5 bases for V and 3 bases for J; bases not matched to a gene: 8. Germline values: CDR1 MDHEN, CDR2 SYDVKM. Here the CDR3 reads CASSQWGREGYEQYF. CDR3 bases: TGTGCCAGCAGTCAATGGGGGCGGGAGGGCTACGAGCAGTACTTC.

The chain links TRBV28 to TRBJ1-1; D remains unclear. CDR1 and CDR2 from the germline V gene are MDHEN and SYDVKM. V shed 7 bases and J shed 1 base, with 13 bases lying between them. The CDR3 spans 14 residues. CDR3 residues: CASTWGQANTEAFF. In nucleotides, the CDR3 is TGTGCCAGCACCTGGGGTCAGGCGAACACTGAAGCTTTCTTT. Combining the CDR3 with reference TRBV28 and TRBJ1-1 gives the whole variable domain DVKVTQSSRYLVKRTGEKVFLECVQDMDHENMFWYRQDPGLGLRLIYFSYDVKMKEKGDIPEGYSVSREKKERFSLILESASTNQTSMYLCASTWGQANTEAFFGQGTRLTVV.

J is TRBJ2-1 and V is TRBV9, with 8 bases aligning to TRBD2. The CDR3 loop spans 14 amino acids. In germline, CDR1 is SGDLS, CDR2 YYNGEE. Unmatched junction bases numbered 15, after V lost 10 bases and J lost 9 bases. The CDR3 DNA sequence: TGTGCCGGCGTGGGGGCGGGAGGACATGGTGAGCAGTTCTTC. Its translation is CAGVGAGGHGEQFF.

This clone turned up a few times. This chain's CDR3 is CASSRSLITDTQYF. The CDR3 DNA reads as TGTGCCAGCAGTAGGAGTTTGATCACAGATACGCAGTATTTT. V is TRBV11-3 and J is TRBJ2-3, with D hard to call. The CDR3 is made up of 14 amino acids. CDR1 is SGHNT, CDR2 YENEEA, per germline. Trimming took 6 bases from V and 2 from J, leaving 12 bases between them.

This clone was found a few times. The V call is TRBV1, the J call TRBJ2-3; the DNA was not compared with TRBD2, the D call given in the table. TRBV1 is described as a pseudogene. There are 18 residues in the CDR3. CDR3 loop: CASSRPGTSGGYLDTQYF. The CDR3 bases are TGCGCCAGCAGCCGGCCCGGGACTAGCGGGGGGTATCTAGATACGCAGTATTTT.

The chain has TRBV10-2 and TRBJ1-2; D ambiguous. Looked up from germline, CDR1 is WSHSY and CDR2 is SAAADI. This CDR3 is built from 12 residues. The V end lost 1 base, the J end lost 8 bases, and 8 bases lay between the germline ends. CDR3 protein: CASSEWGYGYTF. CDR3 sequence (DNA): TGCGCCAGCAGTGAGTGGGGATACGGCTACACCTTC.

This chain joins TRBV15 and TRBJ1-4; 8 positions match TRBD1. CDR1 is LNHNV, CDR2 YYDKDF, per germline (reference sequence). This CDR3 is built from 15 residues. V trimming: 0 bases; J trimming: 5 bases; junction bases outside the gene matches: 2. The CDR3 loop reads CATSRDRDRNEKLFF. CDR3 in DNA: TGTGCCACCAGCAGAGATCGGGACAGGAATGAAAAACTGTTTTTT.

V usage is TRBV19 and J usage is TRBJ2-2; 7 positions agree with TRBD1. The CDR3 sequence is 16 residues long. Trimming took 5 bases from V and 0 from J; bases not matched to a gene: 6. Germline CDR1 LNHDA, CDR2 SQIVND (reference sequence). CDR3 region: CASSPIGGANTGELFF. The CDR3 bases are TGTGCCAGTAGTCCCATAGGGGGCGCGAACACCGGGGAGCTGTTTTTT.

The chain recombines TRBV12-5 with TRBJ1-1; D is ambiguous. Trimming cost V 5 bases and J 1 base, with 8 bases left between them. The germline CDR1 and CDR2 sequences are LGHNT and FRNRAP. This CDR3 spans 13 amino acids. CDR3 in DNA: TGTGCTAGTGGTAAAGACGGGAACACTGAAGCTTTCTTT. Amino acid sequence: CASGKDGNTEAFF.

This clone was seen a few times. The junction departs from germline at one end; a sequencing error may be responsible. The chain combines TRBV6-8 with TRBJ2-7; D might be TRBD2 (5 bases). Germline V gene lookup returns CDR1 MNHGY and CDR2 SAAAGT. The CDR3 runs 13 residues. The chain's CDR3 is CASSDSSGSRLYF. As DNA, the CDR3 is TGTGCCAGCAGTGACTCGTCGGGGTCAAGGTTGTACTTC.

This clone was detected a few times. The J gene is TRBJ1-5, the V gene TRBV5-1, with TRBD1 matching over 12 bases. V shed 4 bases, J shed 6 bases, and the junction held 17 bases outside the gene matches. Germline V CDR1 and CDR2: SGHRS, YFSETQ. This CDR3 is built from 19 residues. Here the CDR3 DNA reads TGCGCCAGCAGCCAAGTTGTCGGGGGACAGGGGGCCGGAGGTCAGCCCCAGCATTTT. Its translation: CASSQVVGGQGAGGQPQHF.

The chain joins TRBV19 to TRBJ1-1, with D possibly being TRBD1 (6 bases). CDR1 and CDR2 (germline): LNHDA, SQIVND (reference sequence). The V and J ends lost 10 bases and 0 bases respectively, with 12 bases between them. The CDR3 extends over 13 amino acids. Here the CDR3 reads CAISDSLNTEAFF. In nucleotides, the CDR3 is TGTGCCATCTCGGACAGCTTGAACACTGAAGCTTTCTTT.

The V call is TRBV9, the J call TRBJ2-7; no clear D. The CDR3 covers 12 residues. V dropped 5 bases and J dropped 3 bases, with 9 bases sitting between them. Germline V gives CDR1 SGDLS, CDR2 YYNGEE. CDR3 sequence: CASSELGYEQYF. CDR3 coding DNA: TGTGCCAGCAGTGAACTGGGCTACGAGCAGTACTTC.

A few counts support this clone. V is TRBV2 and J is TRBJ1-4, with D possibly being TRBD1 (5 bases). The ends were cut back, 1 base at V and 7 bases at J, with 16 bases in the middle. The germline V gene has CDR1 SNHLY and CDR2 FYNNEI. The CDR3 is 16 amino acids. This CDR3 reads CASSEGSLPGSEKLFF. The CDR3 DNA sequence: TGTGCCAGCAGTGAAGGATCACTCCCAGGGAGTGAAAAACTGTTTTTT.

This clone was seen a few times. This CDR3 reads CASSSGQGLKGEKLFF. DNA of the CDR3: TGTGCCAGCAGTTCGGGACAGGGGTTGAAGGGTGAAAAACTGTTTTTT. The chain has TRBV6-7 and TRBJ1-4, with 10 nucleotides matching TRBD1. TRBV6-7 is assigned to the ORF class and has an uncertain function. CDR3 size: 16 residues. V was pared by 4 bases and J by 7 bases, with 9 bases of the junction left unmatched.

This clone was seen more than once but under ten times. CDR3 coding DNA: TGTGCCAGCCGAAGACCGGGACAGGGGAGCACTGAAGCTTTCTTT. The encoded protein is CASRRPGQGSTEAFF. The chain recombines TRBV11-3 with TRBJ1-1, with 10 bases identical to TRBD1. The J segment lost 4 bases and the V segment lost 8 bases, leaving 10 bases of the junction unmatched. CDR1 is SGHNT, CDR2 YENEEA, per germline. The CDR3 contains 15 residues.

This clone is termed medium-sized (0.01 to 0.1%). V and J are TRBV6-8 and TRBJ2-1; 8 bases are shared with TRBD2. With V trimmed by 7 bases and J by 3 bases, 5 bases remained unmatched. The CDR3 is made up of 14 amino acids. The germline V gene has CDR1 MNHGY and CDR2 SAAAGT. CDR3 loop: CASTSAGDYNEQFF. The CDR3 bases are TGTGCCAGCACTTCAGCGGGAGACTACAATGAGCAGTTCTTC.

This rearrangement joins TRBV12-5 to TRBJ1-1, with D hard to call. V was clipped by 6 bases and J by 2 bases, with 10 bases between them. The germline V gene encodes CDR1 LGHNT and CDR2 FRNRAP. This CDR3 is built from 13 residues. The CDR3 sequence: CASGLAFNTEAFF. CDR3 nucleotides: TGTGCTAGTGGCCTAGCCTTCAACACTGAAGCTTTCTTT.